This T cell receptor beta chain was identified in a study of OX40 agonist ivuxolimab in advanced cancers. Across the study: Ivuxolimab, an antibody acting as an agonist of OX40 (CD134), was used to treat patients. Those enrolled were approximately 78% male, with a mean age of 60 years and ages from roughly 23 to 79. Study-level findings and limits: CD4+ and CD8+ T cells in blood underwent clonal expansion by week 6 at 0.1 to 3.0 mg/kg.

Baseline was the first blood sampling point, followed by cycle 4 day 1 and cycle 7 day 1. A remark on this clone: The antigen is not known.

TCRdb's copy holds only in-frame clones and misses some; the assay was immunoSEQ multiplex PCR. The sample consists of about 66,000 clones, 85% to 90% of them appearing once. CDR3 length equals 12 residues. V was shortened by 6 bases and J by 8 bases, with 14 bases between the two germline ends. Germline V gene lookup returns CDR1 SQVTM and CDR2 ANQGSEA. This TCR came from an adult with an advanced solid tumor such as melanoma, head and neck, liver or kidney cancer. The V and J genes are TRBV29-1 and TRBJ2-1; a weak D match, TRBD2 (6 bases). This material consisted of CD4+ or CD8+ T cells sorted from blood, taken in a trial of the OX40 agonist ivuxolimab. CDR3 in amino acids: CSVRRPGDEQFF. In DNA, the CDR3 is TGCAGCGTCCGGAGACCGGGGGATGAGCAGTTCTTC.